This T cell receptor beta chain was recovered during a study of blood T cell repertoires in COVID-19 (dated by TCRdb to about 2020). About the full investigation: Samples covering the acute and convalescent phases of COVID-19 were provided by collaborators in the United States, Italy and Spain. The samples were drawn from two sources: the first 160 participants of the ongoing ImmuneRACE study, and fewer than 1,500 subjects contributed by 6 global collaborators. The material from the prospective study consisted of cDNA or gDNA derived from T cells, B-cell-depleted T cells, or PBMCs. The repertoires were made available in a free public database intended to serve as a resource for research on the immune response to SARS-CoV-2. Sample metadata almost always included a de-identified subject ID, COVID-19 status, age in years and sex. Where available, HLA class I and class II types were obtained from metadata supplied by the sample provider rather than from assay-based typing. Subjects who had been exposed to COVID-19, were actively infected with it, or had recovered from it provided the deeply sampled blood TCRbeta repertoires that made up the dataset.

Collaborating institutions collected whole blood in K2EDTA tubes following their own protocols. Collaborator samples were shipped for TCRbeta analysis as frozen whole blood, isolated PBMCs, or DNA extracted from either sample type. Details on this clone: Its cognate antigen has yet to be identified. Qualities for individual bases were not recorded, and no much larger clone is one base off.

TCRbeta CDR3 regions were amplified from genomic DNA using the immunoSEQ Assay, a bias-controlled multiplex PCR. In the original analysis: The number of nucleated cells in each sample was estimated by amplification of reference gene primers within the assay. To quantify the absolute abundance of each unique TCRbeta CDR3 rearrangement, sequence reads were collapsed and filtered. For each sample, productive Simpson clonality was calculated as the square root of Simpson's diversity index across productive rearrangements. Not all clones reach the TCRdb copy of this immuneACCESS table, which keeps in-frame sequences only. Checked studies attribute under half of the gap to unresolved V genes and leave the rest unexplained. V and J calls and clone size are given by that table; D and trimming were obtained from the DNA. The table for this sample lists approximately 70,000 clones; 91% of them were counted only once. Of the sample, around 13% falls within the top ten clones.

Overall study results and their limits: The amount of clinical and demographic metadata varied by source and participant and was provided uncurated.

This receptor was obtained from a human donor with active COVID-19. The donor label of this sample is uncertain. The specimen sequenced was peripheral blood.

The CDR3 has the sequence CASSSTGGPNTEAFF. The nucleotides read TGTGCCAGCAGTTCGACAGGGGGCCCGAACACTGAAGCTTTCTTT. The rearrangement combines TRBV28 with TRBJ1-1, with 10 central nucleotides matching TRBD1. Clipping removes 4 bases from V and 1 base from J, with 3 as the unmatched junction base count. Inclusive of the bounding cysteine and phenylalanine, the CDR3 is 15 residues long. Only CDR3 DNA remains: 45 bases, in frame from the first base. Via the germline V gene, CDR1 is MDHEN and CDR2 SYDVKM. Here the CDR3 is joined to the reference TRBV28 and TRBJ1-1 genes, and the full variable domain is: DVKVTQSSRYLVKRTGEKVFLECVQDMDHENMFWYRQDPGLGLRLIYFSYDVKMKEKGDIPEGYSVSREKKERFSLILESASTNQTSMYLCASSSTGGPNTEAFFGQGTRLTVV.